This T cell receptor delta chain came from a study of gamma-delta chains in newborns, infants, children. Overall study context: Microbial exposure reportedly drives polyclonal innate γδ T cell expansion after birth.

TCRdb used CATT to re-call clones from the reads. This table has around 3,500 delta-chain clones, 0.64% appearing once. Germline V gene sequence: CDR1 GEAIGNYY, CDR2 EKD. CDR3 length equals 16 residues. This clone was counted between two and nine times. TCRdb's protein for this DNA is that of a much larger clone and differs from the translation at residue 4, likely a read error; the protein shown is the DNA translation. Sequencing was performed on blood. The chain is built from TRDV2 and TRDJ2, with a weak D call TRDD3 (6 bases). The sequence derives from a child who was a newborn, infant or young child, either healthy, febrile or measles-vaccinated (not recorded which). Here the CDR3 reads CACGTAGITTTAQLFF. CDR3 coding DNA: TGTGCCTGTGGCACCGCGGGGATTACTACTACAGCACAACTCTTCTTT.